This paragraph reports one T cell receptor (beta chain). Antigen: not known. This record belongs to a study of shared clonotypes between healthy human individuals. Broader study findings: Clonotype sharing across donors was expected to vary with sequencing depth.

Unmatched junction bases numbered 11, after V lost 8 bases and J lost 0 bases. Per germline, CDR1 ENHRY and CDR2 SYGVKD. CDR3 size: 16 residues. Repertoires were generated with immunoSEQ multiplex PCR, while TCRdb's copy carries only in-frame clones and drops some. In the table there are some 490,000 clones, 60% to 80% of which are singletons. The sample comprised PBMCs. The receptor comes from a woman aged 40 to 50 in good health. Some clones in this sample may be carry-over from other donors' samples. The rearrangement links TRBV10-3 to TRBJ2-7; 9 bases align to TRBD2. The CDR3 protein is CAIGSSGTLSSYEQYF. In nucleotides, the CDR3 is TGTGCCATCGGGTCTAGCGGGACCCTCAGCTCCTACGAGCAGTACTTC.